Shown below are 27 T cell receptor beta chains from a single sample sequenced in a study of radiation and T cells in renal cell carcinoma (TCRdb year 2020). The sample's time point label is to be understood as: baseline pretreatment blood. The meaning of the sample's treatment or condition label: 15 Gy SBRT to primary tumor, nephrectomy 4 weeks later. Libraries were made using the immunoSEQ multiplex PCR assay. In its TCRdb copy, this immuneACCESS table keeps in-frame sequences only and misses some clones. Where compared with another copy, unresolved V genes explain less than half of these, and the others have no known cause. The sample table contains about 130,000 clones; only one count was recorded for about 88% of them. The ten largest clones take up more than 10% of the sample. The sample here was blood, taken from a patient whose treatment included radiotherapy and nephrectomy. The receptors shown here come from a woman aged 50 to 65 with renal cell carcinoma.

This chain uses TRBV10-3 with TRBJ1-2; the match to TRBD1 covers 7 bases. The CDR3 length is 18 residues. Trimming cost V 10 bases and J 5 bases; bases outside gene matches: 25. Germline V gene sequence: CDR1 ENHRY, CDR2 SYGVKD. CDR3 region: CASRRDRVVLVGPYGYTF. In DNA form, the CDR3 reads TGTGCCAGCAGAAGGGACAGAGTGGTACTAGTGGGGCCTTATGGCTACACCTTC.

The gene calls are TRBV5-4 and TRBJ2-1; D gene ambiguous. The germline gives CDR1 SGHNT, CDR2 YYREEE (reference sequence). Trimming pared 5 bases from V and 5 bases from J, leaving 5 bases between. The CDR3 sequence is 11 residues long. The CDR3 loop is CASSYNNEQFF. The CDR3 bases are TGTGCCAGCAGTTACAACAATGAGCAGTTCTTC.

The chain employs TRBV5-1 and TRBJ2-7, with a tentative D call TRBD1 (6 bases). Deletions cut 4 bases from V and 3 bases from J, with 11 bases between. The CDR3 has 13 residues. The germline gives CDR1 SGHRS, CDR2 YFSETQ. The CDR3 region is CASSPGQNYEQYF. CDR3 coding DNA: TGCGCCAGCAGCCCCGGACAGAACTACGAGCAGTACTTC.

The chain combines TRBV30 with TRBJ2-5; 8 bases align to TRBD2. V shed 2 bases, J shed 3 bases, and the junction held 11 bases outside the gene matches. This CDR3 region has 16 residues. Looked up from germline, CDR1 is GTSNPN and CDR2 is SVGIG (reference sequence). CDR3 residues: CAWSKPVRLAKETQYF. The CDR3 DNA reads as TGTGCCTGGAGTAAGCCCGTGAGACTAGCGAAAGAGACCCAGTACTTC.

The chain joins TRBV6-5 to TRBJ2-5; 7 nucleotides line up with TRBD2. This CDR3 is 16 amino acids long. Per germline, CDR1 MNHEY and CDR2 SVGAGI. The ends lost 2 bases at V and 1 base at J; junction bases unmatched: 7. CDR3 loop: CASSYGVGGGQETQYF. In DNA form, the CDR3 reads TGTGCCAGCAGTTACGGGGTAGGCGGGGGCCAAGAGACCCAGTACTTC.

The chain couples TRBV19 to TRBJ2-5, with TRBD1 matching 11 bases. The J segment lost 4 bases and the V segment lost 8 bases, leaving 9 bases of the junction unmatched. Germline V gene data show CDR1 as LNHDA and CDR2 as SQIVND (reference sequence). The CDR3 loop spans 15 amino acids. CDR3 sequence: CASSLGQGVGETQYF. The CDR3 DNA reads TGTGCCAGTTCTTTGGGACAGGGGGTTGGAGAGACCCAGTACTTC.

This clone was seen a handful of times. The chain links TRBV29-1 to TRBJ2-7, with 13 bases fitting TRBD2. From germline, CDR1 is SQVTM and CDR2 ANQGSEA. V was clipped by 4 bases and J by 0 bases; unmatched bases: 6. CDR3 length equals 16 residues. The CDR3 bases are TGCAGCGTTGCCGGACTAGCGGGGGCCAGCTCCTACGAGCAGTACTTC. Translated: CSVAGLAGASSYEQYF.

The genes are TRBV10-2 and TRBJ2-3; the match to TRBD2 covers 9 bases. The J segment lost 7 bases and the V segment lost 8 bases, leaving 10 bases of the junction unmatched. The CDR3 extends over 14 amino acids. Germline loops: CDR1 WSHSY, CDR2 SAAADI. The CDR3 reads CASQLGTSRNTQYF. The CDR3 DNA sequence: TGCGCCAGCCAACTCGGGACTAGCCGCAATACGCAGTATTTT.

CDR3 amino acids: CASSLSRAHEQYF. CDR3 nucleotides: TGCGCCAGCAGCTTGTCCAGGGCCCACGAGCAGTACTTC. The chain has TRBV5-1 and TRBJ2-7; D perhaps matches TRBD1 (5 bases). The CDR3 is 13 amino acids. Trimming cost V 1 base and J 5 bases, with 10 bases left between them. Per germline, CDR1 SGHRS and CDR2 YFSETQ.

The J gene is TRBJ2-1, the V gene TRBV9; no firm D call. V lost 7 bases and J lost 7, with 15 bases in between. The CDR3 length is 13 residues. CDR1 and CDR2 (germline): SGDLS, YYNGEE. CDR3: CASGISFRNEQFF. The CDR3 bases are TGTGCCAGCGGCATTAGCTTCCGAAATGAGCAGTTCTTC.

The rearrangement joins TRBV21-1 to TRBJ2-5; TRBD2, the table's D call, was not compared with the DNA. TRBV21-1 is marked as a pseudogene. This CDR3 comprises 20 residues. CDR3 DNA sequence: TGTGCCAGCAGCAAAAGCAGGCTGTGGCACCCCTTTGCACGGGGTCAGACCCAGTACTTC. Protein product: CASSKSRLWHPFARGQTQYF.

To note about this clone: Other nucleotide sequences from this sample produce the same CDR3. This rearrangement joins TRBV18 to TRBJ1-1; 8 bases fit TRBD1. CDR1 KGHSH and CDR2 LQKENI come from the germline V gene. The V and J ends lost 3 bases and 0 bases, in that order; junction bases with no gene match: 3. CDR3 length: 15 residues. CDR3 in amino acids: CASSPRQGMNTEAFF. CDR3 coding DNA: TGTGCCAGCTCACCGCGACAGGGGATGAACACTGAAGCTTTCTTT.

This chain links TRBV2 with TRBJ2-3; 8 bases map to TRBD2. In germline, CDR1 is SNHLY, CDR2 FYNNEI. V shed 8 bases and J 2 bases; nucleotides not matched to a gene: 6. The CDR3 length is 14 residues. In DNA, the CDR3 is TGTGCCAGCTCCCGGACTAGCATCACAGATACGCAGTATTTT. Protein: CASSRTSITDTQYF.

The chain combines TRBV9 with TRBJ1-6; D is possibly TRBD1 (5 bases). V lost 0 bases, J lost 6 bases, and 7 bases lay in between. The germline V gene has CDR1 SGDLS and CDR2 YYNGEE. CDR3 length equals 14 residues. DNA for the CDR3: TGTGCCAGCAGCGTAGGGACATTTAATTCACCCCTCCACTTT. This translates into CASSVGTFNSPLHF.

The chain combines TRBV5-1 with TRBJ2-3; D not certain. Germline CDR1 reads SGHRS; CDR2 reads YFSETQ. The CDR3 length is 15 residues. Trimming removed 5 bases from V and 3 bases from J, with 16 bases in between. This chain's CDR3 is CASRDRGDLTDTQYF. CDR3 nucleotides: TGCGCCAGCAGGGATCGTGGGGATTTGACAGATACGCAGTATTTT. Using reference TRBV5-1 and TRBJ2-3 for the parts outside the CDR3, the full variable domain is KAGVTQTPRYLIKTRGQQVTLSCSPISGHRSVSWYQQTPGQGLQFLFEYFSETQRNKGNFPGRFSGRQFSNSRSEMNVSTLELGDSALYLCASRDRGDLTDTQYFGPGTRLTVL.

The V call is TRBV7-2, the J call TRBJ2-5, with 8 bases aligning to TRBD2. Per germline, CDR1 SGHTA and CDR2 FQGNSA. CDR3 size: 15 residues. The trim removed 0 bases at V and 5 bases at J, leaving 5 bases unmatched. DNA of the CDR3: TGTGCCAGCAGCTTAGCGGGGAAGCGGGGGGAGACCCAGTACTTC. This encodes CASSLAGKRGETQYF.

The J gene is TRBJ2-7, the V gene TRBV6-1, with D unresolved. Trimming stripped 6 bases from V and 4 bases from J, with 19 bases between. Germline CDR1 MNHNS, CDR2 SASEGT. The CDR3 is 15 residues long. CDR3 nucleotides: TGTGCCAGCAGCCCACCGTCCGGCAGATTATACGAGCAGTACTTC. Its protein is CASSPPSGRLYEQYF.

The CDR3 loop is CASSEGYSPLHF. The CDR3 bases are TGTGCCAGCAGCGAAGGGTATTCACCCCTCCACTTT. The rearrangement links TRBV9 to TRBJ1-6; the D is unclear. CDR3 size: 12 residues. Trimming shortened V by 3 bases and J by 8 bases, and 6 bases separated the two germline ends. Germline loops: CDR1 SGDLS, CDR2 YYNGEE.

This clone occurred a few times. CDR3 in DNA: TGTGCCAGCAGCTTTTCCAACACTGAAGCTTTCTTT. Its protein product is CASSFSNTEAFF. The V gene is TRBV7-2, the J gene TRBJ1-1; D ambiguous. Looked up from germline, CDR1 is SGHTA and CDR2 is FQGNSA. CDR3 length equals 12 residues. The V end was cut by 3 bases, the J end by 2 bases, with 4 bases between.

The genes are TRBV5-4 and TRBJ1-5; TRBD1 is a possible D gene (5 bases). V was cut by 4 bases and J by 3 bases, with 17 bases left in between. Per germline, CDR1 SGHNT and CDR2 YYREEE (reference sequence). This CDR3 has 16 residues. The CDR3 coding sequence is TGTGCCAGCAGCGGCGAATTAACAGGTATCAATCAGCCCCAGCATTTT. This gives the protein CASSGELTGINQPQHF.

This clone has only a few counts. The V and J genes are TRBV30 and TRBJ1-4; D not certain. Germline assignment: CDR1 GTSNPN and CDR2 SVGIG (reference sequence). The V end was cut by 4 bases, the J end by 0 bases, with 6 bases between. This CDR3 contains 13 residues. The CDR3 here is CAWTQATNEKLFF. The CDR3 DNA follows: TGTGCCTGGACTCAGGCAACTAATGAAAAACTGTTTTTT. Drawing the rest from reference TRBV30 and TRBJ1-4, the complete variable domain is SQTIHQWPATLVQPVGSPLSLECTVEGTSNPNLYWYRQAAGRGLQLLFYSVGIGQISSEVPQNLSASRPQDRQFILSSKKLLLSDSGFYLCAWTQATNEKLFFGSGTQLSVL.

The chain employs TRBV5-1 and TRBJ2-7; 8 bases fit TRBD2. The CDR3 length is 14 residues. Germline values: CDR1 SGHRS, CDR2 YFSETQ. The trim removed 2 bases at V and 5 bases at J, leaving 6 bases unmatched. The CDR3 sequence is CASSLGTSIDEQYF. CDR3 bases: TGCGCCAGCAGCTTAGGGACTAGTATCGACGAGCAGTACTTC.

The chain couples TRBV6-5 to TRBJ2-3, with a tentative D call TRBD1 (6 bases). V was shortened by 2 bases and J by 4 bases, with 10 bases between the two germline ends. Germline V CDR1 and CDR2: MNHEY, SVGAGI. The CDR3 is 14 amino acids. CDR3 residues: CASSYRQGSDTQYF. In nucleotides, the CDR3 is TGTGCCAGCAGTTACCGGCAGGGGTCAGATACGCAGTATTTT.

This chain connects TRBV2 to TRBJ1-2; a possible D gene is TRBD1 (6 bases). Germline CDR1 SNHLY, CDR2 FYNNEI. Trimming stripped 1 base from V and 8 bases from J, with 14 bases between. This CDR3 contains 14 residues. This CDR3 is CASSEDDRPAGYTF. In nucleotides, the CDR3 is TGTGCCAGCAGTGAAGATGACAGGCCCGCCGGCTACACCTTC. The full variable domain, with the rest looked up from reference TRBV2 and TRBJ1-2, is EPEVTQTPSHQVTQMGQEVILRCVPISNHLYFYWYRQILGQKVEFLVSFYNNEISEKSEIFDDQFSVERPDGSNFTLKIRSTKLEDSAMYFCASSEDDRPAGYTFGSGTRLTVV.

V usage is TRBV6-5 and J usage is TRBJ1-2; no clear D gene. This CDR3 region has 13 residues. V shed 0 bases and J shed 7 bases, with 9 bases lying between them. Germline V lookup: CDR1 MNHEY, CDR2 SVGAGI. The CDR3 DNA is TGTGCCAGCAGTTACTCACGGACCGGTGGCTACACCTTC. Protein: CASSYSRTGGYTF.

This chain uses TRBV19 with TRBJ1-1, with 7 bases identical to TRBD1. Germline V gives CDR1 LNHDA, CDR2 SQIVND (reference sequence). This CDR3 comprises 14 residues. The junction had 10 bases not matched to a gene; V was cut back by 6 bases and J by 6 bases. The CDR3 loop reads CASSDQRQGPEAFF. Here the CDR3 DNA reads TGTGCCAGTAGCGACCAGCGACAGGGCCCTGAAGCTTTCTTT.

The rearrangement uses TRBV7-8 and TRBJ2-3; 13 bases are shared with TRBD2. CDR1 is SGHVS and CDR2 is FQNEAQ in the germline V gene. The CDR3 runs 16 residues. J gave up 6 bases and V 6 bases, and 9 bases lay outside the gene matches. The CDR3, as DNA: TGTGCCAGCAGTACCCGGACTAGCGGGGGTCCCGATACGCAGTATTTT. Protein sequence: CASSTRTSGGPDTQYF.